This T cell receptor (beta chain) is drawn from a study of cytotoxic CD8 clonotypes in ibrutinib-treated CLL. For the study at large: In all, roughly twelve patients were relapsed/refractory, fewer than 16 were treatment-naive and roughly 18 were IGHV unmutated. Findings and caveats of the study: In comparison with age-matched healthy donors, baseline clonality was higher and tracked circulating CD8+ T-cell counts. Clonality climbed at ibrutinib response, then dropped toward baseline at progression.

Per germline, CDR1 SGHRS and CDR2 YFSETQ. This CDR3 region has 15 residues. The V end was cut by 8 bases, the J end by 0 bases, with 16 bases between. In the case of this clone: The antigen is unknown.

Some clones are missing from TCRdb's copy, which holds only in-frame ones; the method was immunoSEQ multiplex PCR. The sample consists of 68,000 or so clones, around two thirds of them appearing once. The clonotype originates from a human donor with chronic lymphocytic leukemia. Sequencing was performed on PBMCs, taken after 12 months of ibrutinib treatment. The rearrangement uses TRBV5-1 and TRBJ2-3; a weak D match, TRBD1 (6 bases). The CDR3 is CASNRQGISTDTQYF. The CDR3 DNA follows: TGCGCCAGTAACCGTCAGGGGATTAGCACAGATACGCAGTATTTT.